The 7 T cell receptor beta chains reported below all come from one sample, sequenced in a study of control samples from healthy donors and cancer patients. The assay was immunoSEQ multiplex PCR, and TCRdb's table has in-frame clones only and misses some. The top ten clones hold 6% to 9% of a sample with around 140,000 clones, about 89% of them seen once. Source material: blood. These receptors came from a man aged 18 to 35 in good health.

The J gene is TRBJ1-2, the V gene TRBV6-5; TRBD1 is a possible D gene (5 bases). This CDR3 region has 14 residues. Deletions cut 10 bases from V and 2 bases from J, with 17 bases between. In germline, CDR1 is MNHEY, CDR2 SVGAGI. The DNA for the CDR3 is TGTGCCACCTTCACAGGAGCGGCGAACTATGGCTACACCTTC. Amino acids: CATFTGAANYGYTF.

V usage is TRBV23-1 and J usage is TRBJ2-5; D possibly corresponds to TRBD2 (5 bases). TRBV23-1 is labeled an ORF, and its function is uncertain. This CDR3 spans 18 amino acids. Trimming took 2 bases from V and 5 from J, leaving 24 bases between them. The CDR3 region is CASSQTLPRGCKGETQYF. CDR3 in DNA: TGCGCCAGCAGTCAAACCCTCCCCCGGGGTTGTAAGGGTGAGACCCAGTACTTC.

The sample holds a few counts of this clone. CDR3 nucleotides: TGTGCCAGCAGCCCGCGACACAGGACCGGGGAGCTGTTTTTT. As protein: CASSPRHRTGELFF. This chain uses TRBV7-2 with TRBJ2-2; tentatively, D is TRBD1 (5 bases). The CDR3 extends over 14 amino acids. CDR1 and CDR2 from the germline V gene are SGHTA and FQGNSA. Trimming removed 5 bases at V and 5 bases at J, with 12 bases between. The full variable domain, in which reference TRBV7-2 and TRBJ2-2 provide the parts outside the CDR3, is GAGVSQSPSNKVTEKGKDVELRCDPISGHTALYWYRQSLGQGLEFLIYFQGNSAPDKSGLPSDRFSAERTGGSVSTLTIQRTQQEDSAVYLCASSPRHRTGELFFGEGSRLTVL.

The chain carries TRBV28 and TRBJ2-7; D is possibly TRBD1 (6 bases). This CDR3 is 15 amino acids long. Trimming removed 7 bases from V and 3 bases from J, with 19 bases in between. Germline CDR1 reads MDHEN; CDR2 reads SYDVKM. CDR3 in DNA: TGTGCCAGCACTCATAACCGGGACATAGTCTACGAGCAGTACTTC. This translates into CASTHNRDIVYEQYF.

The DNA for the CDR3 is TGTGCCAGCAGTGACCAGCGGGGTCTTTCTGGGGCCAACGTCCTGACTTTC. It codes for CASSDQRGLSGANVLTF. The rearrangement links TRBV2 to TRBJ2-6; 7 bases align to TRBD2. Germline-derived CDR1 and CDR2 are SNHLY and FYNNEI. CDR3 length: 17 amino acids. Germline trimming cut 3 bases from V and 1 base from J; bases unmatched to any gene: 6.

V usage is TRBV10-1 and J usage is TRBJ2-7, with D unresolved. V lost 2 bases to trimming and J lost 2 bases, with 7 bases between them. The CDR3 spans 13 residues. Germline CDR1 is WNHNN and CDR2 is SYGVQD (reference sequence). This CDR3 is CASSEADAYEQYF. DNA of the CDR3: TGCGCCAGCAGTGAGGCGGATGCCTACGAGCAGTACTTC.

Points on this clone: One end of the junction is discordant with germline, which a read error may explain. The chain couples TRBV6-4 to TRBJ1-6; 8 nucleotides agree with TRBD1. The germline CDR1 and CDR2 sequences are MRHNA and SNTAGT. The CDR3 is made up of 15 amino acids. The CDR3 nucleotides read TGTGCCAGCAGGGCAGGGGGCTCCTTTAATTCACCCCTCCACTTT. It encodes CASRAGGSFNSPLHF.